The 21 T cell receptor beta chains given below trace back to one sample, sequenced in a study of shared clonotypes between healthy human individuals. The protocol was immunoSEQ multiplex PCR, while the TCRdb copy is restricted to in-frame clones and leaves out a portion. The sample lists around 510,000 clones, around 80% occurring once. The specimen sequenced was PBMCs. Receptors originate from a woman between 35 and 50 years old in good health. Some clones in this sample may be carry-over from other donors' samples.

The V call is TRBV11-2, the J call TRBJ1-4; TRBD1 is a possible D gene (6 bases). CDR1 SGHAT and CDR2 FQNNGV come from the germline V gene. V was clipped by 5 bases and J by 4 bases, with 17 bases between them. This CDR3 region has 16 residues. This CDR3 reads CASSPRLGGYNEKLFF. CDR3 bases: TGTGCCAGCAGCCCGCGTCTTGGGGGCTATAATGAAAAACTGTTTTTT.

The CDR3 loop reads CSVERGNRLNEQFF. The CDR3 DNA is TGCAGCGTTGAACGGGGTAATCGACTCAATGAGCAGTTCTTC. This chain connects TRBV29-1 to TRBJ2-1, with D tentatively TRBD2 (5 bases). V was trimmed by 2 bases and J by 6 bases, leaving 14 bases between them. CDR3 length equals 14 residues. CDR1 is SQVTM and CDR2 is ANQGSEA in the germline V gene.

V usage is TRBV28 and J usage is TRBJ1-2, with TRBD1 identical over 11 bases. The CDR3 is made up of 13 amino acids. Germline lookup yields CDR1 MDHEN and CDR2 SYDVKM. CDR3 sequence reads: CGSGQGGFYGYTF. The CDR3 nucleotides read TGTGGGTCGGGACAGGGGGGATTCTATGGCTACACCTTC.

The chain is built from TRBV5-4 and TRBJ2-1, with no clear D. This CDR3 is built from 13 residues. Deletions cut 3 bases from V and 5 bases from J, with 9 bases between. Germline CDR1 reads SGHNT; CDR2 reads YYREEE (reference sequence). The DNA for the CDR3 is TGTGCCAGCAGCTCAAGGCGGAACAATGAGCAGTTCTTC. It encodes CASSSRRNNEQFF.

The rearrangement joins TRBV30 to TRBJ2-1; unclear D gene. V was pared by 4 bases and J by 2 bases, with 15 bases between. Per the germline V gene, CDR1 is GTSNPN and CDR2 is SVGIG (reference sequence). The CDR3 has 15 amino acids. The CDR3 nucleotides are TGTGCCTGGACGCCCTATGCGGTTACCTACAATGAGCAGTTCTTC. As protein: CAWTPYAVTYNEQFF.

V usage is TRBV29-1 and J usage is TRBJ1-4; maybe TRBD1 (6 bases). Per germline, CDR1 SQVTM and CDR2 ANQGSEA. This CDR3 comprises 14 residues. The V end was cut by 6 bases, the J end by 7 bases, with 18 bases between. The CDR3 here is CSVGESGASEKLFF. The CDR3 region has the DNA TGCAGCGTGGGGGAGTCGGGGGCGTCTGAAAAACTGTTTTTT.

CDR3 bases: TGTGCCAGCAGCTCCTTTAGAGGACTAGCTTTCGAGCAGTACTTC. It specifies CASSSFRGLAFEQYF. J is TRBJ2-7 and V is TRBV7-3; 8 nucleotides align to TRBD2. The CDR3 totals 15 residues. Germline CDR1 reads SGHTA; CDR2 reads FQGTGA. V shed 4 bases, J shed 6 bases, and the junction held 11 bases outside the gene matches.

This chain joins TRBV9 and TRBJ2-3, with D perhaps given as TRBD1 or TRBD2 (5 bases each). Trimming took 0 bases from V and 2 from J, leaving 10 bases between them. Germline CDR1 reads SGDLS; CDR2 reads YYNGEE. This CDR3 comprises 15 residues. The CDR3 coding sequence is TGTGCCAGCAGCGTAGCGGGGCGGGCCACAGATACGCAGTATTTT. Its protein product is CASSVAGRATDTQYF.

The CDR3 protein is CASSIGGIVGYTF. In nucleotides, the CDR3 is TGTGCCAGTAGTATAGGGGGGATTGTTGGCTACACCTTC. The chain joins TRBV19 to TRBJ1-2; possibly TRBD1 for D (5 bases). Trimming removed 1 base from V and 7 bases from J, with 10 bases in between. This CDR3 spans 13 amino acids. Germline V gene data show CDR1 as LNHDA and CDR2 as SQIVND (reference sequence).

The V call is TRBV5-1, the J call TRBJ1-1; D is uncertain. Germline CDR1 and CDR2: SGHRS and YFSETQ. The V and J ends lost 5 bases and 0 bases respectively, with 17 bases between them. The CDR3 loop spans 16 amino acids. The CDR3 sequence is CASRRGELLMNTEAFF. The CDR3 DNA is TGCGCCAGCAGGCGCGGAGAGCTACTAATGAACACTGAAGCTTTCTTT.

This CDR3 reads CASVGIGNTEAFF. The DNA of the CDR3 is TGTGCCAGCGTGGGTATCGGAAACACTGAAGCTTTCTTT. V is TRBV19 and J is TRBJ1-1; D is undetermined. V lost 9 bases to trimming and J lost 2 bases, with 13 bases between them. The CDR3 is made up of 13 amino acids. The V gene's germline CDR1 is LNHDA and CDR2 SQIVND (reference sequence).

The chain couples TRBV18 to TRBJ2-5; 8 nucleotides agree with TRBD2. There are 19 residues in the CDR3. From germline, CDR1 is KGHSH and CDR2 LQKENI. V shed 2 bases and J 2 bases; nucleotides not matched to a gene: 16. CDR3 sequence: CASSPTSGGSASFQETQYF. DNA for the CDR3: TGTGCCAGCTCACCAACCTCGGGAGGGTCAGCTTCCTTTCAAGAGACCCAGTACTTC.

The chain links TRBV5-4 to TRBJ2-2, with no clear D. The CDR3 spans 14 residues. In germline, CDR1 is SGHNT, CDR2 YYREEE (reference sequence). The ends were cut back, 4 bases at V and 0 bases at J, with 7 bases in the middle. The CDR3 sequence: CASSLASNTGELFF. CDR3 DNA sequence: TGTGCCAGCAGCCTGGCCTCGAACACCGGGGAGCTGTTTTTT.

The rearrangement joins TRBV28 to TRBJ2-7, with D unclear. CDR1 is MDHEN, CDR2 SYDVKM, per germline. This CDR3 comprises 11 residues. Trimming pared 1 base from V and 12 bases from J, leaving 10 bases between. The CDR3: CASSLSSRWYF. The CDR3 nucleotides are TGTGCCAGCAGTTTATCCAGTCGATGGTACTTC.

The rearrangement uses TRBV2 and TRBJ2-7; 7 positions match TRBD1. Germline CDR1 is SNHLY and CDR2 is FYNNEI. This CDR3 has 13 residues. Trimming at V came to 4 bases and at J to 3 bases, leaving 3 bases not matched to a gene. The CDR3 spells CASSGGQHYEQYF. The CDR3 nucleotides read TGTGCCAGCAGTGGGGGACAGCACTACGAGCAGTACTTC.

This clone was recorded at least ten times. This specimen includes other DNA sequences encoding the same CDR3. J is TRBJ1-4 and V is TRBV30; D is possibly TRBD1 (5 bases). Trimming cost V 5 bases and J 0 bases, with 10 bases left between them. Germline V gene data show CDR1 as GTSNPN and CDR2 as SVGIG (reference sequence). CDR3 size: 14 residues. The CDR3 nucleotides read TGTGCCTGGGGGGGACCCACAACTAATGAAAAACTGTTTTTT. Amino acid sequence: CAWGGPTTNEKLFF.

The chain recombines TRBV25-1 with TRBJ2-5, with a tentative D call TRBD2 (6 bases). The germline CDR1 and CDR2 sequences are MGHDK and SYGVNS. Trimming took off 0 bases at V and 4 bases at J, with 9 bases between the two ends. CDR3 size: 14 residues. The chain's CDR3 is CASSEYWRGETQYF. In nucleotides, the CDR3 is TGTGCCAGCAGTGAATATTGGAGGGGAGAGACCCAGTACTTC.

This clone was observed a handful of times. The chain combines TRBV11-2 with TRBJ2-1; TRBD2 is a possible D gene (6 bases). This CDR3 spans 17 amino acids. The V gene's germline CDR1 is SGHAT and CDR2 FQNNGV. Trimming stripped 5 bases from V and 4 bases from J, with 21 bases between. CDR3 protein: CASSPRGGGTNYNEQFF. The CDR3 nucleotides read TGTGCCAGCAGCCCTCGGGGTGGCGGGACCAATTACAATGAGCAGTTCTTC.

CDR3 in amino acids: CASSDSPGVGANVLTF. Here the CDR3 DNA reads TGTGCCAGCAGTGACTCACCGGGGGTCGGGGCCAACGTCCTGACTTTC. The J gene is TRBJ2-6, the V gene TRBV6-4; possible D gene TRBD2, 6 bases. V gave up 0 bases and J gave up 4 bases, with 10 bases separating them. This CDR3 region has 16 residues. Per the germline V gene, CDR1 is MRHNA and CDR2 is SNTAGT.

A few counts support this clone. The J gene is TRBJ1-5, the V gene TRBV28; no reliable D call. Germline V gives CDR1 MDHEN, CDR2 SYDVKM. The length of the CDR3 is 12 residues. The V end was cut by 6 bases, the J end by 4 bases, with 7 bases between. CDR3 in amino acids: CASRDQNQPQHF. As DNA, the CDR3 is TGTGCCAGCAGAGACCAGAATCAGCCCCAGCATTTT.

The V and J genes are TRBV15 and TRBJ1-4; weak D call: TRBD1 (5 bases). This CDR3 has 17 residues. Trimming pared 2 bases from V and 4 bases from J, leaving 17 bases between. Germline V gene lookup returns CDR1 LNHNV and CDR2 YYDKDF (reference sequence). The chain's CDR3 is CATSRPHPGRNNEKLFF. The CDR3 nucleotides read TGTGCCACCAGCAGACCCCACCCGGGACGGAATAATGAAAAACTGTTTTTT.